This T cell receptor (beta chain) was sequenced during a study of Graves' ophthalmopathy and Graves' hyperthyroidism. Whole-study results and caveats: Appearing in blood as well were most expanded thyroid clonotypes above 0.001 frequency.

Ten or more counts support this clonotype. What it recognizes is unknown. V gave up 4 bases and J gave up 1 base, with 20 bases separating them. The CDR3 loop spans 17 amino acids. CDR1 is MNHEY and CDR2 is SVGEGT in the germline V gene. Patients were diagnosed from clinical symptoms, serum thyroxine, TRAb, thyroid ultrasound and orbital computed tomography. RNA transcripts were the template, and TCR beta CDR3 regions were amplified from them. RT-PCR in the first round used HTBI primers; a second-round multiplex PCR followed. TCRdb re-called the multiplex PCR reads through MiXCR, storing one row per CDR3 protein. In the table there are some 150,000 distinct CDR3 sequences, under 45% of which are singletons.

The TCR was taken from a man aged 25-45 years with Graves' ophthalmopathy. Sequenced: peripheral blood. This rearrangement joins TRBV6-2 or TRBV6-3 to TRBJ2-7, with D uncertain. CDR3 residues: CASSSTASREVSYEQYF. CDR3 coding DNA: TGTGCCAGCAGTTCCACCGCGTCTAGAGAAGTATCCTACGAGCAGTACTTC.